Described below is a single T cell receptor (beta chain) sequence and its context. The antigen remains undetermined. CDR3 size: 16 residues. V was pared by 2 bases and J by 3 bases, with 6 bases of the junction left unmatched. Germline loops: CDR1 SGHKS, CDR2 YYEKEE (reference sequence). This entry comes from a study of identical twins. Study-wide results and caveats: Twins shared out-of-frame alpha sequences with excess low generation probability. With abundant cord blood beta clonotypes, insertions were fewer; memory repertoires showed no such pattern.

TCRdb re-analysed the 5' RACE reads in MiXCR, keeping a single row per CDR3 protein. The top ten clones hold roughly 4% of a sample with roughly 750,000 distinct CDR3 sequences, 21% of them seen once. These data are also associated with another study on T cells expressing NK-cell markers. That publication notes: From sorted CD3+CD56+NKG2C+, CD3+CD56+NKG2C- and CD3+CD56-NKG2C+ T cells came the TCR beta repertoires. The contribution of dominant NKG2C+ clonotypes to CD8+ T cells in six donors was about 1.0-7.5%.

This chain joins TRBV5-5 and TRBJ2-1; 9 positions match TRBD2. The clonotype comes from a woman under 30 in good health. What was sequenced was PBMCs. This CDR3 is CASSLDLAGYYNEQFF. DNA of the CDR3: TGTGCCAGCAGCTTAGACCTAGCGGGGTACTACAATGAGCAGTTCTTC.